The TCR beta chain under discussion was sequenced for a study of blood T cell repertoires in COVID-19 (TCRdb year 2020). About the investigation overall: Collaborator samples came from the United States, Italy and Spain and covered acute and convalescent phases of COVID-19. The material from the prospective study consisted of cDNA or gDNA derived from T cells, B-cell-depleted T cells, or PBMCs. The dataset comprised deeply sampled blood TCRbeta repertoires from subjects exposed to, actively infected with, or recovered from COVID-19. The repertoires were made available in a free public database intended to serve as a resource for research on the immune response to SARS-CoV-2. The samples were drawn from two sources: the first 160 participants of the ongoing ImmuneRACE study, and some 1,300 subjects contributed by 6 global collaborators. The sample metadata nearly always contained a de-identified subject ID, COVID-19 status, age in years and sex. Where available, HLA class I and class II types were obtained from metadata supplied by the sample provider rather than from assay-based typing.

Whole blood was collected in K2EDTA tubes by collaborating institutions according to the institutions' own protocols. For TCRbeta analysis, collaborators shipped samples in one of three forms: frozen whole blood, isolated PBMCs, or DNA extracted from either of those sample types. About this clone itself: Its antigen has not been determined. No quality values exist for individual bases; no much larger clone is one base distant.

TCRbeta CDR3 regions were amplified from genomic DNA by means of the immunoSEQ Assay, a bias-controlled multiplex PCR. As for how the authors treated the data: Within the assay, amplification of reference gene primers was used to estimate how many nucleated cells each sample contained. Sequence reads were collapsed and filtered to measure the absolute abundance of every unique TCRbeta CDR3 rearrangement. For each sample, productive Simpson clonality was calculated by taking the square root of Simpson's diversity index across productive rearrangements. TCRdb took over this immuneACCESS table, retaining in-frame rearrangements with V and J assigned. Such tables are incomplete; in checked studies, under half of the missing clones stem from an unresolved V gene, and the remainder is unexplained. That table supplies the V and J calls and clone size; D and trimming were determined from the DNA. The sample table records about 190,000 clones; 89% of these occur just once. The top ten clonotypes cover about 7% of the sample.

There are 17 amino acids in the CDR3, from cysteine to phenylalanine inclusive. Kept here is only the CDR3 DNA, which spans 51 bases and is read in frame from base 1. CDR1 and CDR2 are read off the germline V gene (reference sequence) as SGHNT and YYREEE. Compared with germline, V lacks 2 bases and J lacks 0 bases; bases without a gene match: 9. Beyond this particular receptor, the publication reports: How much clinical and demographic metadata was included differed by source and by participant, and the metadata was provided uncurated.

The TCR comes from a man between 35 and 55 years old with acute or convalescent COVID-19. Here the chain combines TRBV5-4 and TRBJ2-7, and TRBD2 matches 9 of the central bases. Sequencing used peripheral blood. The CDR3 reads CASSFPSGGPSSYEQYF. The nucleotide sequence reads TGTGCCAGCAGCTTCCCCAGCGGGGGGCCTAGCTCCTACGAGCAGTACTTC. Extended through the reference TRBV5-4 and TRBJ2-7 proteins, this CDR3 yields the full variable domain: ETGVTQSPTHLIKTRGQQVTLRCSSQSGHNTVSWYQQALGQGPQFIFQYYREEENGRGNFPPRFSGLQFPNYSSELNVNALELDDSALYLCASSFPSGGPSSYEQYFGPGTRLTVT.